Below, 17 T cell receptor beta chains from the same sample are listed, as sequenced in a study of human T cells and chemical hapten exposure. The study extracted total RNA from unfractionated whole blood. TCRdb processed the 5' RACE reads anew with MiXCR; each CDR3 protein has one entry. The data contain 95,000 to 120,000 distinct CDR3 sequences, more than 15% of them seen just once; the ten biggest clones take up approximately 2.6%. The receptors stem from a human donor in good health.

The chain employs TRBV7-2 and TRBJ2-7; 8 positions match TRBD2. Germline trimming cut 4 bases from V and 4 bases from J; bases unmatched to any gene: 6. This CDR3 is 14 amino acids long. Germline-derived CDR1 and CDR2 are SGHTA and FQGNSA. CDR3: CASSWTGGSYEQYF. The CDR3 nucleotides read TGTGCCAGCAGCTGGACGGGAGGGTCGTACGAGCAGTACTTC.

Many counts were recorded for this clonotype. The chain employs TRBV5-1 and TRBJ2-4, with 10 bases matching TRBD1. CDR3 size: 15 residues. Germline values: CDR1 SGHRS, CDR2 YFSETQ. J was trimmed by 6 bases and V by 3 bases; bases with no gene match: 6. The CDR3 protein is CASSSRQGAGNIQYF. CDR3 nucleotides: TGCGCCAGCAGCTCGAGACAGGGGGCCGGAAACATTCAGTACTTC.

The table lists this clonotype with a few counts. CDR3 sequence: CASSLVLAGQPQHF. The DNA of the CDR3 is TGTGCCAGCAGTTTAGTCCTCGCGGGTCAGCCCCAGCATTTT. This chain links TRBV27 with TRBJ1-5; no clear D gene. V was trimmed by 2 bases and J by 6 bases, leaving 11 bases between them. Germline CDR1 reads MNHEY; CDR2 reads SMNVEV (reference sequence). CDR3 length: 14 residues.

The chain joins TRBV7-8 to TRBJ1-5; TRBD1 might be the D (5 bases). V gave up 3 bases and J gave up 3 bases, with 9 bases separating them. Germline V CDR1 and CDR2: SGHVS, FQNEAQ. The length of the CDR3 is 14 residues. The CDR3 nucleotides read TGTGCCAGCAGCTTCCGGGACCTCAATCAGCCCCAGCATTTT. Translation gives CASSFRDLNQPQHF.

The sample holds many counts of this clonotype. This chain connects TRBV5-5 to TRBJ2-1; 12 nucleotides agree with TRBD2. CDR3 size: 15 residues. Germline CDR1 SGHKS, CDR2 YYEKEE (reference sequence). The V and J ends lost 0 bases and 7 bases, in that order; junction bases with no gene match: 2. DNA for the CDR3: TGTGCCAGCAGCTTGGCTAGCGGGAGGGGTAATGAGCAGTTCTTC. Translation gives CASSLASGRGNEQFF. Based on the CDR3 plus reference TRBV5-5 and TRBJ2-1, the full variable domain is DAGVTQSPTHLIKTRGQQVTLRCSPISGHKSVSWYQQVLGQGPQFIFQYYEKEERGRGNFPDRFSARQFPNYSSELNVNALLLGDSALYLCASSLASGRGNEQFFGPGTRLTVL.

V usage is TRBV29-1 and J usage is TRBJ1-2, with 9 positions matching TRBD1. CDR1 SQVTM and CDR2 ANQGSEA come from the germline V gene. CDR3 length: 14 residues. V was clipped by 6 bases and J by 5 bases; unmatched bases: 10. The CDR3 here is CSVTGGRGDYGYTF. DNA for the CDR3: TGCAGCGTGACAGGGGGAAGGGGCGATTATGGCTACACCTTC.

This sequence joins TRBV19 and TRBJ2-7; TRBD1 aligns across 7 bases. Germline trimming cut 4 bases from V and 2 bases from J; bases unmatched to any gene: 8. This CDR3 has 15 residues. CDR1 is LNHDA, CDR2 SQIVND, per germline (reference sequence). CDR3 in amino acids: CASSTSGTVPYEQYF. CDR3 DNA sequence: TGTGCCAGTAGTACCTCCGGGACAGTCCCCTACGAGCAGTACTTC.

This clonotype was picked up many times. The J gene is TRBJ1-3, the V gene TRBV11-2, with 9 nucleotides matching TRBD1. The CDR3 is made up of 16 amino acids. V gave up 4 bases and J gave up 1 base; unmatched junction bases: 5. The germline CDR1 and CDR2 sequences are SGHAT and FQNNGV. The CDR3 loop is CASSSLTGGSGNTIYF. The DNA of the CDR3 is TGTGCCAGCAGCTCGTTGACAGGGGGTTCTGGAAACACCATATATTTT.

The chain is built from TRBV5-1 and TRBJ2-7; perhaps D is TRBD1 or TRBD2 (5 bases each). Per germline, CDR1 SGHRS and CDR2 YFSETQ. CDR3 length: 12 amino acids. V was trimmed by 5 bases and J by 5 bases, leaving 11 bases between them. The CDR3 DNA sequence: TGCGCCAGCAGGGGACGGGCTGACGAGCAGTACTTC. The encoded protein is CASRGRADEQYF.

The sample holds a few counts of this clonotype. Written as DNA, the CDR3 is TGTGCCAGCAGTTTTTCGGGAGCTCTGTCAGCTAACTATGGCTACACCTTC. Protein: CASSFSGALSANYGYTF. The chain joins TRBV12-3 or TRBV12-4 to TRBJ1-2; D is ambiguous. V lost 3 bases to trimming and J lost 0 bases, with 17 bases between them. The CDR3 is 17 residues long.

CDR3 residues: CASRTQKPGLAVRAKNIQYF. The CDR3 coding sequence is TGTGCCAGCAGGACCCAAAAACCGGGACTAGCGGTTAGGGCCAAAAACATTCAGTACTTC. The V gene is TRBV6-5, the J gene TRBJ2-4; 11 bases are a match to TRBD2. This CDR3 has 20 residues. The ends lost 6 bases at V and 1 base at J; junction bases unmatched: 17. Germline V gene lookup returns CDR1 MNHEY and CDR2 SVGAGI.

The CDR3 here is CSALPPRDSGNTIYF. The CDR3 DNA reads as TGCAGTGCTTTACCCCCCCGAGACTCTGGAAACACCATATATTTT. The chain carries TRBV20-1 and TRBJ1-3; the D is unclear. There are 15 residues in the CDR3. Trimming shortened V by 5 bases and J by 0 bases, and 14 bases separated the two germline ends. CDR1 and CDR2 from the germline V gene are DFQATT and SNEGSKA (reference sequence).

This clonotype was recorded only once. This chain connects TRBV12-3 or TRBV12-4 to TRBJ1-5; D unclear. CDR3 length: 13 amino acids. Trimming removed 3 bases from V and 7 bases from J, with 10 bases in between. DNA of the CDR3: TGTGCCAGCAGTTTTGGCATTACCCAGCCCCAGCATTTT. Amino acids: CASSFGITQPQHF.

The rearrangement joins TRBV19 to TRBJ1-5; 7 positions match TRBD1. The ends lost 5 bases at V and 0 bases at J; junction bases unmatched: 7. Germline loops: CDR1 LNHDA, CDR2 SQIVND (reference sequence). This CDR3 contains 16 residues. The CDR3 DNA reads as TGTGCCAGTAGTGCGTTACAGGGGAGTAGCAATCAGCCCCAGCATTTT. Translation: CASSALQGSSNQPQHF.

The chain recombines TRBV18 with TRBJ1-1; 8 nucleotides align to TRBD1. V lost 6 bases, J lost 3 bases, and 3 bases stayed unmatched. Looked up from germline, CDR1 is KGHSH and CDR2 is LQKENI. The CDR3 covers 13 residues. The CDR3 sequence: CASSRGQDTEAFF. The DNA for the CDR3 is TGTGCCAGCTCCCGGGGACAGGACACTGAAGCTTTCTTT. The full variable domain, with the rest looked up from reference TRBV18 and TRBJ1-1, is NAGVMQNPRHLVRRRGQEARLRCSPMKGHSHVYWYRQLPEEGLKFMVYLQKENIIDESGMPKERFSAEFPKEGPSILRIQQVVRGDSAAYFCASSRGQDTEAFFGQGTRLTVV.

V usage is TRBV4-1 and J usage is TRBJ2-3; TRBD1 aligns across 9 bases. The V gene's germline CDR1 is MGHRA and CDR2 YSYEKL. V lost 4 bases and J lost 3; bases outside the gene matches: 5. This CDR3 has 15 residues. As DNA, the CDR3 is TGCGCCAGCAGCCCCGGGACAGGGTGGACAGATACGCAGTATTTT. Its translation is CASSPGTGWTDTQYF.

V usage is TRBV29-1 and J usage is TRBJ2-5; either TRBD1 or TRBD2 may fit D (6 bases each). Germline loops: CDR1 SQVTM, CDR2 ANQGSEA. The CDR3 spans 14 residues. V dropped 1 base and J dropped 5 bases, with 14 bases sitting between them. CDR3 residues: CSVEALGGWETQYF. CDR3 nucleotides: TGCAGCGTTGAAGCTTTGGGGGGCTGGGAGACCCAGTACTTC.